Listed here is a single TCR beta chain. What it binds is not known. This sample stems from a study of cytomegalovirus exposure and HLA in healthy donors. PCR was performed using 60 Vbeta and 13 Jbeta primers. Sequenced by immunoSEQ multiplex PCR; TCRdb stores in-frame clones only, minus some. The sample includes around 180,000 clones, approximately 85% of them seen just once. Germline loops: CDR1 KGHSH, CDR2 LQKENI. V was clipped by 8 bases and J by 1 base, with 11 bases between them. This CDR3 spans 13 amino acids. Overall study results and limits: As a later analysis showed, a missense DCLRE1C variant was linked to trimming of TCR beta V- and J-genes. A later analysis reported that several of the most significant clusters appeared to be linked to common viral pathogens, among them Epstein-Barr virus. The investigators catalogued 150 or so TCR beta chains as cytomegalovirus-associated.

Sequencing was done on a sample of PBMCs. The genes are TRBV18 and TRBJ2-5; D perhaps matches TRBD2 (6 bases). The TCR originated in a man between 18 and 29 years old in good health and CMV-seronegative. The CDR3 region has the DNA TGTGCCAGCCTCGGGGGACTCCAAGAGACCCAGTACTTC. Translating gives CASLGGLQETQYF.